The 27 T cell receptor beta chains given below trace back to one sample, sequenced in a study of T cell responses to AZD1222 COVID-19 vaccine. The data were produced by immunoSEQ multiplex PCR, yet TCRdb's version contains in-frame clones alone and is incomplete. Of about 200,000 clones in the sample, 90% to 95% are singletons; the top ten hold around 3.5%. The sequences come from peripheral blood, collected 28 days after the second AZD1222 dose. These receptors all come from an adult who received the AZD1222 COVID-19 vaccine.

V usage is TRBV18 and J usage is TRBJ2-7; 9 nucleotides match TRBD1. The germline CDR1 and CDR2 sequences are KGHSH and LQKENI. The CDR3 totals 18 residues. V lost 5 bases, J lost 5 bases, and 19 bases stayed unmatched. CDR3 bases: TGTGCCAGCTCAACCAGTCCCTTGAGGGACAGGGCTCCCCACGAGCAGTACTTC. This codes for CASSTSPLRDRAPHEQYF.

This chain links TRBV6-6 with TRBJ1-2, with D uncertain. V was cut by 6 bases and J by 2 bases, with 16 bases left in between. From germline, CDR1 is MNHNY and CDR2 SVGAGI (reference sequence). The CDR3 consists of 15 residues. Here the CDR3 reads CASRVSITENYGYTF. The DNA for the CDR3 is TGTGCCAGCAGAGTTAGTATAACAGAGAACTATGGCTACACCTTC.

This rearrangement joins TRBV7-2 to TRBJ2-7; TRBD2 is a possible D gene (6 bases). Germline values: CDR1 SGHTA, CDR2 FQGNSA. The CDR3 spans 12 residues. V shed 4 bases and J shed 7 bases, with 11 bases lying between them. The CDR3: CASSYHREEQYF. CDR3 DNA sequence: TGTGCCAGCAGCTATCATCGGGAGGAGCAGTACTTC.

The chain carries TRBV28 and TRBJ2-1, with D possibly being TRBD1 or TRBD2 (5 bases each). Germline assignment: CDR1 MDHEN and CDR2 SYDVKM. Trimming pared 6 bases from V and 4 bases from J, leaving 22 bases between. CDR3 length equals 17 residues. CDR3 protein: CASRPKRWGNPYNEQFF. The CDR3 DNA reads TGTGCCAGCAGACCGAAAAGGTGGGGGAACCCTTACAATGAGCAGTTCTTC. The variable domain in full, with the rest retrieved from reference TRBV28 and TRBJ2-1, is DVKVTQSSRYLVKRTGEKVFLECVQDMDHENMFWYRQDPGLGLRLIYFSYDVKMKEKGDIPEGYSVSREKKERFSLILESASTNQTSMYLCASRPKRWGNPYNEQFFGPGTRLTVL.

V and J are TRBV19 and TRBJ2-1; weak D call: TRBD1 (5 bases). Trimming removed 3 bases from V and 5 bases from J, with 11 bases in between. CDR1 is LNHDA and CDR2 is SQIVND in the germline V gene (reference sequence). This CDR3 has 14 amino acids. The chain's CDR3 is CASSIVAGNNEQFF. The CDR3, as DNA: TGTGCCAGTAGTATCGTGGCAGGGAACAATGAGCAGTTCTTC.

The chain joins TRBV4-3 to TRBJ2-7; D possibly corresponds to TRBD2 (5 bases). Germline loops: CDR1 LGHNA, CDR2 YSLEER. The CDR3 length is 14 residues. V lost 0 bases to trimming and J lost 7 bases, with 13 bases between them. The CDR3 DNA sequence: TGCGCCAGCAGCCAAGACTCGGGGATTGGTGAGCAGTACTTC. It specifies CASSQDSGIGEQYF.

The genes are TRBV28 and TRBJ2-3, with D perhaps given as TRBD1 or TRBD2 (5 bases each). The CDR3 totals 12 residues. V lost 6 bases to trimming and J lost 4 bases, with 8 bases between them. CDR1 is MDHEN and CDR2 is SYDVKM in the germline V gene. DNA of the CDR3: TGTGCCAGCAGCCAGGGACCAGATACGCAGTATTTT. This encodes CASSQGPDTQYF.

The rearrangement joins TRBV15 to TRBJ2-5, with TRBD2 matching over 7 bases. The CDR3 length is 16 residues. J lost 5 bases, V lost 8 bases, and 17 bases had no gene match. From germline, CDR1 is LNHNV and CDR2 YYDKDF (reference sequence). CDR3 region: CATAEGREYTIETQYF. The CDR3 region has the DNA TGTGCCACCGCCGAGGGGCGGGAGTATACGATCGAGACCCAGTACTTC.

The chain carries TRBV27 and TRBJ2-7, with D tentatively TRBD1 (6 bases). CDR3 length equals 16 residues. Trimming shortened V by 3 bases and J by 3 bases, and 18 bases separated the two germline ends. The germline V gene has CDR1 MNHEY and CDR2 SMNVEV (reference sequence). DNA of the CDR3: TGTGCCAGCAGTTTGGCTGGGGGCGAGTTGCACTACGAGCAGTACTTC. Its translation is CASSLAGGELHYEQYF.

The chain has TRBV28 and TRBJ2-7; TRBD2 matches at 9 bases. CDR3 length: 18 amino acids. V gave up 4 bases and J gave up 0 bases; unmatched junction bases: 13. From germline, CDR1 is MDHEN and CDR2 SYDVKM. Here the CDR3 reads CASSSLVSGSDASYEQYF. The CDR3 DNA sequence: TGTGCCAGCAGTTCCCTGGTTAGCGGGAGCGATGCCTCCTACGAGCAGTACTTC.

Of note for this clone: Other DNA sequences of this sample code for an identical CDR3. The V gene is TRBV6-5, the J gene TRBJ1-5; D remains ambiguous. Germline assignment: CDR1 MNHEY and CDR2 SVGAGI. The CDR3 is 14 amino acids. Trimming removed 0 bases from V and 7 bases from J, with 10 bases in between. CDR3 amino acids: CASSYSSGSQPQHF. CDR3 in DNA: TGTGCCAGCAGTTACTCAAGCGGATCGCAGCCCCAGCATTTT.

V usage is TRBV28 and J usage is TRBJ1-6, with D perhaps matching TRBD1 (5 bases). Germline loops: CDR1 MDHEN, CDR2 SYDVKM. Trimming shortened V by 2 bases and J by 7 bases, and 18 bases separated the two germline ends. CDR3 length: 17 residues. Here the CDR3 reads CASSLEQPLWGNSPLHF. CDR3 coding DNA: TGTGCCAGCAGTTTAGAGCAGCCGCTCTGGGGGAATTCACCCCTCCACTTT. Variable domain in full (rest from reference TRBV28 and TRBJ1-6): DVKVTQSSRYLVKRTGEKVFLECVQDMDHENMFWYRQDPGLGLRLIYFSYDVKMKEKGDIPEGYSVSREKKERFSLILESASTNQTSMYLCASSLEQPLWGNSPLHFGNGTRLTVT.

The chain combines TRBV27 with TRBJ2-1; either TRBD1 or TRBD2 may supply D (5 bases each). This CDR3 is 16 amino acids long. Trimming shortened V by 3 bases and J by 6 bases, and 18 bases separated the two germline ends. Per germline, CDR1 MNHEY and CDR2 SMNVEV (reference sequence). The CDR3 loop reads CASSLSGPKRGNEQFF. DNA for the CDR3: TGTGCCAGCAGTTTGAGTGGTCCGAAGAGGGGCAATGAGCAGTTCTTC.

The chain links TRBV6-5 to TRBJ2-7; the match to TRBD2 covers 8 bases. The CDR3 sequence is 13 residues long. The V gene end was trimmed by 5 bases and the J gene end by 3 bases; junction bases not matched to a gene: 3. The germline gives CDR1 MNHEY, CDR2 SVGAGI. The CDR3 protein is CASSLAGFYEQYF. CDR3 sequence (DNA): TGTGCCAGCAGTCTAGCGGGCTTCTACGAGCAGTACTTC.

V usage is TRBV11-3 and J usage is TRBJ2-7; D possibly corresponds to TRBD1 (5 bases). This CDR3 comprises 15 residues. Germline-derived CDR1 and CDR2 are SGHNT and YENEEA. The germline V and J ends were trimmed by 2 bases and 4 bases, with 15 bases remaining between them. CDR3 residues: CASSLQGPFLYEQYF. The CDR3 DNA sequence: TGTGCCAGCAGCTTACAGGGTCCCTTCCTTTACGAGCAGTACTTC.

This rearrangement joins TRBV19 to TRBJ1-4, with TRBD1 identical over 11 bases. This CDR3 spans 15 amino acids. Trimming cost V 4 bases and J 8 bases; bases outside gene matches: 6. Germline values: CDR1 LNHDA, CDR2 SQIVND (reference sequence). The CDR3 loop reads CASSTGQGALEKLFF. Written as DNA, the CDR3 is TGTGCCAGTAGTACAGGACAGGGGGCACTCGAAAAACTGTTTTTT.

V is TRBV5-5 and J is TRBJ1-4, with D unclear. Trimming shortened V by 4 bases and J by 0 bases, and 10 bases separated the two germline ends. Germline CDR1 is SGHKS and CDR2 is YYEKEE (reference sequence). This CDR3 is 15 amino acids long. The CDR3 protein is CASSPIGTTNEKLFF. The DNA of the CDR3 is TGTGCCAGCAGCCCAATCGGGACAACTAATGAAAAACTGTTTTTT. The variable domain in full, completed from reference TRBV5-5 and TRBJ1-4, reads DAGVTQSPTHLIKTRGQQVTLRCSPISGHKSVSWYQQVLGQGPQFIFQYYEKEERGRGNFPDRFSARQFPNYSSELNVNALLLGDSALYLCASSPIGTTNEKLFFGSGTQLSVL.

The V gene is TRBV25-1, the J gene TRBJ2-7, with 8 nucleotides matching TRBD2. The V gene end was trimmed by 7 bases and the J gene end by 2 bases; junction bases not matched to a gene: 4. From germline, CDR1 is MGHDK and CDR2 SYGVNS. The CDR3 runs 13 residues. CDR3 protein: CASTKRGTYEQYF. In DNA form, the CDR3 reads TGTGCCAGCACGAAGCGGGGGACCTACGAGCAGTACTTC.

V and J are TRBV11-2 and TRBJ2-1; TRBD2 is a possible D gene (5 bases). Deletions cut 6 bases from V and 0 bases from J, with 12 bases between. The germline CDR1 and CDR2 sequences are SGHAT and FQNNGV. The CDR3 is 15 amino acids. As DNA, the CDR3 is TGTGCCAGCAGTCCCGGACTGAGCTCCTACAATGAGCAGTTCTTC. Amino acids: CASSPGLSSYNEQFF.

The rearrangement uses TRBV7-2 and TRBJ1-3; D not resolved. CDR3 length equals 15 residues. The V and J ends lost 5 bases and 3 bases respectively, with 14 bases between them. Germline CDR1 and CDR2: SGHTA and FQGNSA. The CDR3 reads CASSDPGGLGNTIYF. CDR3 DNA: TGTGCCAGCAGCGACCCCGGAGGGCTTGGAAACACCATATATTTT.

The chain recombines TRBV30 with TRBJ1-5, with D perhaps TRBD1 (5 bases). CDR1 is GTSNPN and CDR2 is SVGIG in the germline V gene (reference sequence). The CDR3 contains 14 residues. V was cut by 0 bases and J by 6 bases, with 12 bases left in between. CDR3 sequence (DNA): TGTGCCTGGAGTGTATCAGGGTTCGGTCAGCCCCAGCATTTT. This codes for CAWSVSGFGQPQHF.

This clone was detected once. The gene calls are TRBV27 and TRBJ2-3, with 7 bases fitting TRBD2. Germline assignment: CDR1 MNHEY and CDR2 SMNVEV (reference sequence). Trimming cost V 6 bases and J 2 bases; bases outside gene matches: 8. The CDR3 spans 15 residues. The CDR3 DNA is TGTGCCAGCAGAGAACTGAGCGGGACCACAGATACGCAGTATTTT. Its translation is CASRELSGTTDTQYF.

V and J are TRBV30 and TRBJ1-2; no clear D. Trimming took off 1 base at V and 2 bases at J, with 11 bases between the two ends. There are 14 residues in the CDR3. The V gene's germline CDR1 is GTSNPN and CDR2 SVGIG (reference sequence). CDR3 sequence: CAWSGVGRNYGYTF. Here the CDR3 DNA reads TGTGCCTGGAGTGGGGTAGGCAGAAACTATGGCTACACCTTC.

In its sample, this clone was seen a few times. V gene TRBV7-2 combines with J gene TRBJ1-4; perhaps TRBD1 as D (5 bases). The CDR3 is 12 amino acids. V dropped 6 bases and J dropped 10 bases, with 12 bases sitting between them. Looked up from germline, CDR1 is SGHTA and CDR2 is FQGNSA. CDR3 in amino acids: CASSQMGGKLFF. The CDR3 nucleotides are TGTGCCAGCAGTCAAATGGGGGGAAAACTGTTTTTT.

The chain links TRBV28 to TRBJ1-5; possible D gene TRBD1, 6 bases. Trimming took 2 bases from V and 7 from J, leaving 12 bases between them. There are 14 residues in the CDR3. Germline V gene sequence: CDR1 MDHEN, CDR2 SYDVKM. The CDR3 is CASSLGGARQPQHF. CDR3 bases: TGTGCCAGCAGTTTAGGGGGGGCGAGGCAGCCCCAGCATTTT. Filled out from reference TRBV28 and TRBJ1-5, the complete variable domain reads DVKVTQSSRYLVKRTGEKVFLECVQDMDHENMFWYRQDPGLGLRLIYFSYDVKMKEKGDIPEGYSVSREKKERFSLILESASTNQTSMYLCASSLGGARQPQHFGDGTRLSIL.

This sequence joins TRBV3-1 (or the pseudogene TRBV3-2) and TRBJ2-7; no reliable D call. Germline loops: CDR1 LGHDT, CDR2 YNNKEL (reference sequence). The CDR3 consists of 14 residues. Trimming stripped 0 bases from V and 5 bases from J, with 11 bases between. CDR3 in amino acids: CASSQDLERNEQYF. In nucleotides, the CDR3 is TGTGCCAGCAGCCAAGATCTGGAGCGTAACGAGCAGTACTTC.

The chain couples TRBV7-2 to TRBJ1-5; D gene ambiguous. Per the germline V gene, CDR1 is SGHTA and CDR2 is FQGNSA. The CDR3 runs to 15 residues. The V and J ends lost 3 bases and 2 bases respectively, with 11 bases between them. CDR3 DNA sequence: TGTGCCAGCAGCTTGGAGGGAACCGGCAATCAGCCCCAGCATTTT. This translates into CASSLEGTGNQPQHF.